This passage covers 5 T cell receptor beta chains from one sample sequenced in a study of blood T cell repertoires in COVID-19. Libraries were prepared by immunoSEQ multiplex PCR; TCRdb keeps only in-frame clonotypes and omits some of them. The data contain more than 400,000 clones, about 92% of them seen just once; the ten biggest clones take up about 0.6%. Sequenced sample: PBMCs or T cells enriched from blood (not recorded which). The receptors derive from a man between 18 and 35 years old who had recovered from COVID-19.

The V call is TRBV2, the J call TRBJ1-6; D remains ambiguous. Trimming took off 5 bases at V and 0 bases at J, with 11 bases between the two ends. From germline, CDR1 is SNHLY and CDR2 FYNNEI. CDR3 length: 16 amino acids. The CDR3 DNA follows: TGTGCCAGCAGTAAGGACTCCAGCTCCTATAATTCACCCCTCCACTTT. Translating gives CASSKDSSSYNSPLHF.

The rearrangement links TRBV15 to TRBJ1-5; tentatively, D is TRBD1 (5 bases). This CDR3 contains 14 residues. Germline CDR1 LNHNV, CDR2 YYDKDF (reference sequence). The V and J ends lost 3 bases and 4 bases respectively, with 10 bases between them. The CDR3 region is CATSREQVNQPQHF. The CDR3 nucleotides read TGTGCCACCAGCAGGGAACAGGTAAATCAGCCCCAGCATTTT.

This rearrangement joins TRBV7-9 to TRBJ1-2; the D is unclear. Trimming took off 5 bases at V and 4 bases at J, with 17 bases between the two ends. CDR1 SEHNR and CDR2 FQNEAQ come from the germline V gene (reference sequence). This CDR3 region has 15 residues. The CDR3 DNA reads TGTGCCAGCAGCCAAGGAGCGGCAGGCGGCTATGGCTACACCTTC. Translation: CASSQGAAGGYGYTF.

The chain carries TRBV6-1 and TRBJ1-1; D is perhaps TRBD1 (5 bases). This CDR3 comprises 18 residues. Trimming removed 2 bases at V and 1 base at J, with 20 bases between. The germline V gene encodes CDR1 MNHNS and CDR2 SASEGT. CDR3 DNA sequence: TGTGCCAGCAGTGAATTCTTGCTCGTGACAGTCAAGAACACTGAAGCTTTCTTT. Its protein is CASSEFLLVTVKNTEAFF.

The rearrangement links TRBV19 to TRBJ1-2, with 7 bases aligning to TRBD1. J gave up 1 base and V 3 bases, and 11 bases lay outside the gene matches. Germline CDR1 and CDR2: LNHDA and SQIVND (reference sequence). This CDR3 has 17 amino acids. The CDR3 loop is CASSIPQDRNFNYGYTF. The CDR3 coding sequence is TGTGCCAGTAGTATTCCTCAGGACAGGAACTTTAACTATGGCTACACCTTC.